The source of this TCR beta chain is a study of lymphopenia after photon versus proton radiotherapy. Produced via immunoSEQ multiplex PCR; TCRdb's table is partial and in-frame only. The sample lists about 16,000 clones, 70% to 90% occurring once. This CDR3 has 15 residues. J lost 6 bases, V lost 4 bases, and 10 bases had no gene match. The germline V gene encodes CDR1 MGHDK and CDR2 SYGVNS. The material was peripheral blood, obtained from a patient treated with proton-based radiotherapy. This receptor was obtained from a woman in her sixties or seventies with cholangiocarcinoma. Some clones in this sample may be carry-over from other donors' samples. The rearrangement joins TRBV25-1 to TRBJ2-7; 9 nucleotides line up with TRBD1. The CDR3 spells CASSAPGTGRSEQYF. CDR3 nucleotide sequence: TGTGCCAGCAGTGCCCCAGGGACAGGGAGGAGCGAGCAGTACTTC.